This record looks at one TCR beta chain sequence and its context. Antigen specificity is unknown. The V gene's germline CDR1 is SGHRS and CDR2 YFSETQ. There are 14 residues in the CDR3. Trimming removed 4 bases at V and 5 bases at J, with 15 bases between. Researchers ran the PCR with 60 Vbeta and 13 Jbeta primers. Data came from immunoSEQ multiplex PCR; TCRdb stores just in-frame clones and leaves some out. This sample has 120,000 to 150,000 clones; roughly 80% occur once, and the top ten carry 2.5% to 3%. This record belongs to a study of cytomegalovirus exposure and HLA in healthy donors. Study-level findings and limits: Researchers reported from a later analysis that most CMV-associated TCR beta chains appeared HLA-restricted. Only CMV serostatus was available as immune exposure information.

V is TRBV5-1 and J is TRBJ2-5, with D possibly TRBD1 on 6 matching bases. Sequenced input: PBMCs. The sequence derives from a woman in her 30s in good health and CMV-seronegative. The CDR3 DNA sequence: TGCGCCAGCAGCGGAACAGGGTTCATGGAGACCCAGTACTTC. Residues: CASSGTGFMETQYF. The whole variable domain, filled in from reference TRBV5-1 and TRBJ2-5, reads KAGVTQTPRYLIKTRGQQVTLSCSPISGHRSVSWYQQTPGQGLQFLFEYFSETQRNKGNFPGRFSGRQFSNSRSEMNVSTLELGDSALYLCASSGTGFMETQYFGPGTRLLVL.